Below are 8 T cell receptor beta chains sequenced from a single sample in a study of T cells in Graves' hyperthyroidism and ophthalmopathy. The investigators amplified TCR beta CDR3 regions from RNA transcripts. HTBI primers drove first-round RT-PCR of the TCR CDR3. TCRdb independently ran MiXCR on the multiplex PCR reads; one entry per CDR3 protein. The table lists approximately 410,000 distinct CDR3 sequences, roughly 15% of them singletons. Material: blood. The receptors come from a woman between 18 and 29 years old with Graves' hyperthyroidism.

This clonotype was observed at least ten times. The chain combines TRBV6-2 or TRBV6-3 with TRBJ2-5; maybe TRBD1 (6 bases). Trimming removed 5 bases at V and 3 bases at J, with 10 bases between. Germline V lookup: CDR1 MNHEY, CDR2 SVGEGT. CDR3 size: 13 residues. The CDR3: CASSRTEEETQYF. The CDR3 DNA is TGTGCCAGCAGTCGGACAGAGGAAGAGACCCAGTACTTC.

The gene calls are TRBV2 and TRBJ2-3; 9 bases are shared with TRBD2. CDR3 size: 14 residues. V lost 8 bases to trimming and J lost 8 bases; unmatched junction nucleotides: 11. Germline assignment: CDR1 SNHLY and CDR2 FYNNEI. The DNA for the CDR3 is TGTGCCAGCGTCTTCGGGACTAGCAGTGTTACGCAGTATTTT. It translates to CASVFGTSSVTQYF.

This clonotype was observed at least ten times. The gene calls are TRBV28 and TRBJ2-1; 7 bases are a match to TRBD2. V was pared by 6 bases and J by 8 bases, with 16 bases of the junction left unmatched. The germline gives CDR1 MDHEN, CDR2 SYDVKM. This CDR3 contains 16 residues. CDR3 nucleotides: TGTGCCAGCAGCACTATGCTAGCGGTTGGAAACGATGAGCAGTTCTTC. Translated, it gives CASSTMLAVGNDEQFF.

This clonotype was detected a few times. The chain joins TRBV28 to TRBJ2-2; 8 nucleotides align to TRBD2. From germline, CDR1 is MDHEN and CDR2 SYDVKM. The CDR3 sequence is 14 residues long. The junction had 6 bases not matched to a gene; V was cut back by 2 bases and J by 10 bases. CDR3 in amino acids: CASSLASGLQELFF. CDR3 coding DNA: TGTGCCAGCAGTTTAGCTAGCGGGCTACAGGAGCTGTTTTTT.

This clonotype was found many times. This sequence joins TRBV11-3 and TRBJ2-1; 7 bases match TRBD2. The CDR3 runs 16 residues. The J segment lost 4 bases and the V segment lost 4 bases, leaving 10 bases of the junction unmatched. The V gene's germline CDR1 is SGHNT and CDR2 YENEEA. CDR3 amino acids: CASSSGALAAYNEQFF. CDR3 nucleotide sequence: TGTGCCAGCAGCTCCGGGGCGCTAGCGGCATACAATGAGCAGTTCTTC.

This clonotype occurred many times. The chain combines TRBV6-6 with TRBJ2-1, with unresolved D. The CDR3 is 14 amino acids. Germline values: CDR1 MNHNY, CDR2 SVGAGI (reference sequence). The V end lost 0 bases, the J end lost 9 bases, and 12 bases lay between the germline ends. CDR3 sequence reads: CASSYSLGSAEQFF. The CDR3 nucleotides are TGTGCCAGCAGTTACTCCCTGGGGTCTGCTGAGCAGTTCTTC.

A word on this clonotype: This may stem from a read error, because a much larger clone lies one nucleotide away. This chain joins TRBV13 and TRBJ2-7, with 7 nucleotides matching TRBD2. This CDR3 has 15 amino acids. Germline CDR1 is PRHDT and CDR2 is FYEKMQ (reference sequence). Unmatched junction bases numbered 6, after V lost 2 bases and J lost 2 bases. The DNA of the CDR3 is TGTGCCAGCAGCTTACCAGGGACTACCGCCTACGAGCAGTACTTC. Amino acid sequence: CASSLPGTTAYEQYF.

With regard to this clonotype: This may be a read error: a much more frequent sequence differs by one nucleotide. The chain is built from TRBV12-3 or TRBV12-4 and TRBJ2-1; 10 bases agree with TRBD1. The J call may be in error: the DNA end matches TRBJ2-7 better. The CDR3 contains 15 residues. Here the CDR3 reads CASSRQGALGNEQYF. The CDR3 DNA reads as TGTGCCAGCAGTCGACAGGGGGCGCTAGGGAATGAGCAGTACTTC.